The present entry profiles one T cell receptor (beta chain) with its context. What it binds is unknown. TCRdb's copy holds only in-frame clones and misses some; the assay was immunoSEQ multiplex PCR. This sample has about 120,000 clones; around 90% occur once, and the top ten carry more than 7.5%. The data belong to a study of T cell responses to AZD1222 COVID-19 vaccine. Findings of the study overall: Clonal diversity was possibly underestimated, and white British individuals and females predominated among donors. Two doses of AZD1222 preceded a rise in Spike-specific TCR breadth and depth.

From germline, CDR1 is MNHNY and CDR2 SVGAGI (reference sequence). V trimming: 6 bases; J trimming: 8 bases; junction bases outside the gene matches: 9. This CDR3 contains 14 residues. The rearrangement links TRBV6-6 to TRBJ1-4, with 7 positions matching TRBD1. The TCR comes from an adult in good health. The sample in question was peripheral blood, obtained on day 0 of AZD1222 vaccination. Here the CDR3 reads CASSSGTEAEKLFF. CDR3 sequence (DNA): TGTGCCAGCAGCTCGGGGACAGAAGCCGAAAAACTGTTTTTT.